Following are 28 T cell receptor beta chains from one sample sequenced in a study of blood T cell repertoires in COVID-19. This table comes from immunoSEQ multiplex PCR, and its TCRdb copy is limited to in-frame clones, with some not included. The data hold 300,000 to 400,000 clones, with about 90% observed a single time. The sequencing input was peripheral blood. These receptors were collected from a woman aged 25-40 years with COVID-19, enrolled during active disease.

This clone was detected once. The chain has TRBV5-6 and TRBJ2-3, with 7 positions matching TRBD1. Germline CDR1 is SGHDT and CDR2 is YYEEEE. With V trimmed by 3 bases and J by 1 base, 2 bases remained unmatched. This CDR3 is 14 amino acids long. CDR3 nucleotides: TGTGCCAGCAGCTCGGGACAGCGCACAGATACGCAGTATTTT. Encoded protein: CASSSGQRTDTQYF.

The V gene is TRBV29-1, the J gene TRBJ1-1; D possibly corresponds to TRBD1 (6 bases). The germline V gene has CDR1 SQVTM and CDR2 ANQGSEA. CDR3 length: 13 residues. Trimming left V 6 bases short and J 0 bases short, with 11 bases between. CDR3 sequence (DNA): TGCAGCGTCGGACAGATGATGAACACTGAAGCTTTCTTT. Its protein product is CSVGQMMNTEAFF.

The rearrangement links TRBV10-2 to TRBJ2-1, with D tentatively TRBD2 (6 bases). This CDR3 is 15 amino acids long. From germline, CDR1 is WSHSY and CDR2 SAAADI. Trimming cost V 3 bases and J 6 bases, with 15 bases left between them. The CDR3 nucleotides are TGCGCCAGCAGTGAAGGGCAGCTGGGGGGCAATGAGCAGTTCTTC. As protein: CASSEGQLGGNEQFF.

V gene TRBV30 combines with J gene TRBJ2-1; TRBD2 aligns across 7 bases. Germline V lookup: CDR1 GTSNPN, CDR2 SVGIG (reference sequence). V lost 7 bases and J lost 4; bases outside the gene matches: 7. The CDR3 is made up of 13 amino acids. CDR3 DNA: TGTGCCTTCGACTCGGGGGGATACAATGAGCAGTTCTTC. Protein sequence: CAFDSGGYNEQFF. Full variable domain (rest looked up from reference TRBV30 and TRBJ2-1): SQTIHQWPATLVQPVGSPLSLECTVEGTSNPNLYWYRQAAGRGLQLLFYSVGIGQISSEVPQNLSASRPQDRQFILSSKKLLLSDSGFYLCAFDSGGYNEQFFGPGTRLTVL.

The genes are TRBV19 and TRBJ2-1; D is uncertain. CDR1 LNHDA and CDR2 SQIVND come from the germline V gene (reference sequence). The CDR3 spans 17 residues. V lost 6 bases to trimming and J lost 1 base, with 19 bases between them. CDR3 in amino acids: CASRSVFSASSYNEQFF. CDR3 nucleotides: TGTGCCAGTAGAAGCGTCTTTTCGGCTAGTTCCTACAATGAGCAGTTCTTC.

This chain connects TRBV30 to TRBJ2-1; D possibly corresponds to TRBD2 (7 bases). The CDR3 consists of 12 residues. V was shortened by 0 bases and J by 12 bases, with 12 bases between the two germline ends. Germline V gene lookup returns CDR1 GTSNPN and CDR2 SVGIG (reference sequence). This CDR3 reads CAWSVGGGGQFF. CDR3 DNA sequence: TGTGCCTGGAGTGTAGGGGGAGGGGGGCAGTTCTTC.

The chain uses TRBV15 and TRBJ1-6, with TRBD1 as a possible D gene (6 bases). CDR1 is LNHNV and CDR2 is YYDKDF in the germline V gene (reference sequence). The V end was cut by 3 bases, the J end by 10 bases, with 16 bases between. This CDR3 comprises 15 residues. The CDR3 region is CATSSGRGSGSPLHF. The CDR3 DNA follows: TGTGCCACCAGCAGTGGTAGGGGGTCGGGGTCACCCCTCCACTTT.

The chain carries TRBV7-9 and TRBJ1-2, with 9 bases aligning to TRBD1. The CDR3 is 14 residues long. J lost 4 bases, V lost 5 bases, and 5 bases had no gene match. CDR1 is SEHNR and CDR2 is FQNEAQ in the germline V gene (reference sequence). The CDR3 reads CASSPTGGAYGYTF. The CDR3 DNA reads TGTGCCAGCAGCCCGACAGGGGGGGCCTATGGCTACACCTTC.

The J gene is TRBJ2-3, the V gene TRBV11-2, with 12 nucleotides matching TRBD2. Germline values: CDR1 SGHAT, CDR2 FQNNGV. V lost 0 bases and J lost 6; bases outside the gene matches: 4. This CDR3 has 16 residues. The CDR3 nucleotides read TGTGCCAGCAGCTTAGATCCTCTAGCGGGAGGGGATACGCAGTATTTT. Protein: CASSLDPLAGGDTQYF.

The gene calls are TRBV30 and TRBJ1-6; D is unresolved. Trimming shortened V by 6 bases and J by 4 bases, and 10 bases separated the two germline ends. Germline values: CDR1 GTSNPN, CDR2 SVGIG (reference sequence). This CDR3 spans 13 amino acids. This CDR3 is CACLNIYNSPLHF. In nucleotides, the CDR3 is TGTGCCTGCTTGAACATTTATAATTCACCCCTCCACTTT.

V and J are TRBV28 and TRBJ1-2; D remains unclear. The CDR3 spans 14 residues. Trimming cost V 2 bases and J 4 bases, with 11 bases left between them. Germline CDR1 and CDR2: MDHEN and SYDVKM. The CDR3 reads CASSLRVASYGYTF. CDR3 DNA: TGTGCCAGCAGTTTACGAGTCGCGAGCTATGGCTACACCTTC.

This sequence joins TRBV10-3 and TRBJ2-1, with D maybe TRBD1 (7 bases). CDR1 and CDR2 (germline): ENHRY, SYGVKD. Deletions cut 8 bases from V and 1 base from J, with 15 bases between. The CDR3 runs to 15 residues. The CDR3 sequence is CAISAGTDSYNEQFF. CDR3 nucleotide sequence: TGTGCCATCTCTGCGGGGACAGATTCCTACAATGAGCAGTTCTTC.

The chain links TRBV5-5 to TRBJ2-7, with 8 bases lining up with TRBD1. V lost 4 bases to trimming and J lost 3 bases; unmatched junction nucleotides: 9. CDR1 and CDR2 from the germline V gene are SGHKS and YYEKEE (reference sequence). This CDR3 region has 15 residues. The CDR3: CASSEQGAPYYEQYF. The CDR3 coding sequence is TGTGCCAGCAGCGAGCAGGGGGCACCTTACTACGAGCAGTACTTC.

This CDR3 is CASSGTSGSYEQYF. In DNA, the CDR3 is TGTGCCAGTAGCGGGACTAGCGGATCCTACGAGCAGTACTTC. This chain connects TRBV19 to TRBJ2-7, with 11 bases matching TRBD2. Germline V gene data show CDR1 as LNHDA and CDR2 as SQIVND (reference sequence). V was clipped by 6 bases and J by 1 base; unmatched bases: 2. The length of the CDR3 is 14 residues. Full variable domain (missing parts from reference TRBV19 and TRBJ2-7): DGGITQSPKYLFRKEGQNVTLSCEQNLNHDAMYWYRQDPGQGLRLIYYSQIVNDFQKGDIAEGYSVSREKKESFPLTVTSAQKNPTAFYLCASSGTSGSYEQYFGPGTRLTVT.

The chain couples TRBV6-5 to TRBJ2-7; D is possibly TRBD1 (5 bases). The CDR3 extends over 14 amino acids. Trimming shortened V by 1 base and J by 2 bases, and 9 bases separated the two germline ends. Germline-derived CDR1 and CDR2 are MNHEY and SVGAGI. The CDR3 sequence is CASSYLGRTYEQYF. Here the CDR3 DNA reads TGTGCCAGCAGTTACTTGGGGCGAACCTACGAGCAGTACTTC.

The CDR3 nucleotides are TGTGCCAGTAGTATGAGACAGGGAAAACCCCAGCCCCAGCATTTT. It translates to CASSMRQGKPQPQHF. The gene calls are TRBV19 and TRBJ1-5; 7 positions match TRBD1. With 3 bases clipped from V and 7 bases from J, the junction kept 9 bases outside the gene matches. The germline V gene encodes CDR1 LNHDA and CDR2 SQIVND (reference sequence). The CDR3 consists of 15 residues.

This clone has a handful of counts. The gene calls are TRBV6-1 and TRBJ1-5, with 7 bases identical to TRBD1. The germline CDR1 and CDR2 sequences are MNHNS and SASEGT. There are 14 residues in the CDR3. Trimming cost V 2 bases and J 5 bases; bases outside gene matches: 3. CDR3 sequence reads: CASSESTGYQPQHF. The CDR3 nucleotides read TGTGCCAGCAGTGAATCGACAGGGTATCAGCCCCAGCATTTT.

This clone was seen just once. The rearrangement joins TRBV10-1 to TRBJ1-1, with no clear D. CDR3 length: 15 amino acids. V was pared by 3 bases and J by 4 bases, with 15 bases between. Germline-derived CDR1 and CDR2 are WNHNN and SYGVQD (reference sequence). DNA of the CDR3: TGCGCCAGCAGTGAATACGGACTCCCGGGCACTGAAGCTTTCTTT. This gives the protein CASSEYGLPGTEAFF.

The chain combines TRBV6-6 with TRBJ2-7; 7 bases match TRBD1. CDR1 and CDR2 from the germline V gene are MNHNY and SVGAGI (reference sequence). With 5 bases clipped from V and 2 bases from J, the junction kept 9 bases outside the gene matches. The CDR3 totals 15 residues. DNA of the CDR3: TGTGCCAGCAGTCACCGTTGGGACAGTACCTACGAGCAGTACTTC. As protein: CASSHRWDSTYEQYF.

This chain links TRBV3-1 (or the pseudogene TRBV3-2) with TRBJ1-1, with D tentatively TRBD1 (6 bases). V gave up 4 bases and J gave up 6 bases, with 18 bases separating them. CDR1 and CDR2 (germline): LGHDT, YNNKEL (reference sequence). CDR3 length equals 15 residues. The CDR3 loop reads CASSRDITGSSEAFF. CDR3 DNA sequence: TGTGCCAGCAGCCGGGATATCACAGGGAGTTCTGAAGCTTTCTTT.

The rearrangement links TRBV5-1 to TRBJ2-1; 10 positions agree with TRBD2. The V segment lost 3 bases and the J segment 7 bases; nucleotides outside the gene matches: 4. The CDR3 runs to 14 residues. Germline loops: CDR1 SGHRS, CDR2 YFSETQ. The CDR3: CASSSGTSANEQFF. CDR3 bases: TGCGCCAGCAGCTCAGGGACTAGCGCGAATGAGCAGTTCTTC.

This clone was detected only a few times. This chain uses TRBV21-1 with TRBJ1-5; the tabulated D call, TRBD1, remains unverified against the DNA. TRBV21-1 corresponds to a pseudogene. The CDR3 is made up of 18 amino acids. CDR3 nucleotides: TGTGCCAGCAGCAATGGCCAGATTATTAAAAATAGCAATCAGCCCCAGCATTTT. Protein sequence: CASSNGQIIKNSNQPQHF.

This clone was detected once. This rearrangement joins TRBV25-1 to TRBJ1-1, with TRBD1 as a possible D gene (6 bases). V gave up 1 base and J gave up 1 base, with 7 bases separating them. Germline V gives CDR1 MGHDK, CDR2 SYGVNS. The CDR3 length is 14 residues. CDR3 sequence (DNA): TGTGCCAGCAGTGAATGGACAGAGAACACTGAAGCTTTCTTT. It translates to CASSEWTENTEAFF. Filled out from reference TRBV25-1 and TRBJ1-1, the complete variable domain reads EADIYQTPRYLVIGTGKKITLECSQTMGHDKMYWYQQDPGMELHLIHYSYGVNSTEKGDLSSESTVSRIRTEHFPLTLESARPSHTSQYLCASSEWTENTEAFFGQGTRLTVV.

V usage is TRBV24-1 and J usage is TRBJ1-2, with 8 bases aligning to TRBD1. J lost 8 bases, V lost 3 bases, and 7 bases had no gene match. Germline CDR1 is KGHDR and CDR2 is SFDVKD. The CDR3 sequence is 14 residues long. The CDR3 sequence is CATSDAGRDRGYTF. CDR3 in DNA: TGTGCCACCAGTGATGCTGGCAGGGACAGGGGCTACACCTTC.

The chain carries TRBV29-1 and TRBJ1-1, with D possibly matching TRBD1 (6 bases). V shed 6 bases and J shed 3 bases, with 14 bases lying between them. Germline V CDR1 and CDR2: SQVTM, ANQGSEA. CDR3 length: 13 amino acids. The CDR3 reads CSVSQGGDTEAFF. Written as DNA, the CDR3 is TGCAGCGTCTCACAGGGCGGAGACACTGAAGCTTTCTTT.

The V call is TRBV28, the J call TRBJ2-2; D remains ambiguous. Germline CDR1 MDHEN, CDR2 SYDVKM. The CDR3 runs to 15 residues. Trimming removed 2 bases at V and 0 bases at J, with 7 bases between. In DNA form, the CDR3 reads TGTGCCAGCAGTTTAAGCCCTTCGAACACCGGGGAGCTGTTTTTT. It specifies CASSLSPSNTGELFF.

The CDR3 region is CASSPRTSGTRYNEQFF. Here the CDR3 DNA reads TGCGCCAGCAGCCCGAGGACTAGCGGGACGCGGTACAATGAGCAGTTCTTC. The chain combines TRBV5-1 with TRBJ2-1; TRBD2 matches 12 bases. The CDR3 has 17 residues. In germline, CDR1 is SGHRS, CDR2 YFSETQ. Losses at the gene ends were 4 bases for V and 4 bases for J; bases not matched to a gene: 9.

The CDR3 loop is CAAGGTSGANVLTF. In DNA form, the CDR3 reads TGTGCCGCGGGAGGAACTTCTGGGGCCAACGTCCTGACTTTC. The chain has TRBV6-5 and TRBJ2-6; 8 bases are a match to TRBD2. This CDR3 region has 14 residues. CDR1 MNHEY and CDR2 SVGAGI come from the germline V gene. J was trimmed by 1 base and V by 11 bases; bases with no gene match: 4.